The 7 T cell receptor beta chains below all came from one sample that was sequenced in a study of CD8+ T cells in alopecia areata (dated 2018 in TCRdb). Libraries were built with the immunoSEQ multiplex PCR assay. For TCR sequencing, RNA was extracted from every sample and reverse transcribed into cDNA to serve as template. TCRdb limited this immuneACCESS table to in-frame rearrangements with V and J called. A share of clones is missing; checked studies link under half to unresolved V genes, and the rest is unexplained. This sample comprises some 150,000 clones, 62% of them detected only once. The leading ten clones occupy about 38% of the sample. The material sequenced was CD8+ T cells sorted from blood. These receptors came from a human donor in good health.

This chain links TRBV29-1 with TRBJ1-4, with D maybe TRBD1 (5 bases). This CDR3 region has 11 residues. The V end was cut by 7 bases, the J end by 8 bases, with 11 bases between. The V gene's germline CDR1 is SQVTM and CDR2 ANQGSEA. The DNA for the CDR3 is TGCAGCGCCCGGGGCCGAGAAAAACTGTTTTTT. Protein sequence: CSARGREKLFF.

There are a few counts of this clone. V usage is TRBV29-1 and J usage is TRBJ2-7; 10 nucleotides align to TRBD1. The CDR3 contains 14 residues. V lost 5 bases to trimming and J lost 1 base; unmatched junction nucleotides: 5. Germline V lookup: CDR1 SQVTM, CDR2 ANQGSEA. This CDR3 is CSVTGTGDSYEQYF. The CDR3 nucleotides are TGCAGCGTTACCGGGACAGGGGATTCCTACGAGCAGTACTTC.

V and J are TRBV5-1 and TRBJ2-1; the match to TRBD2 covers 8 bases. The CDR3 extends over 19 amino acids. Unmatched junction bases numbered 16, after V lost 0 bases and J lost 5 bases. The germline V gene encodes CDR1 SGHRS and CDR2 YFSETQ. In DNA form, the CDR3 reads TGCGCCAGCAGCTTGGCCCCCGTTGTAGCGGGAAATTGGAACAATGAGCAGTTCTTC. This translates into CASSLAPVVAGNWNNEQFF.

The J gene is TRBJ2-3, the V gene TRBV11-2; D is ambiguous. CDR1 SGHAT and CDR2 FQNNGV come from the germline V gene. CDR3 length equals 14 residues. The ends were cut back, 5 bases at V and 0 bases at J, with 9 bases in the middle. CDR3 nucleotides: TGTGCCAGCAGCCCGATGACTAGCACAGATACGCAGTATTTT. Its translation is CASSPMTSTDTQYF.

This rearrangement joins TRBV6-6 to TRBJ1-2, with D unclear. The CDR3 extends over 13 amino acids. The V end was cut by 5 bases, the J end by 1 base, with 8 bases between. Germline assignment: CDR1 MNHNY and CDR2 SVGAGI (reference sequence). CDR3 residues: CASSGTSNYGYTF. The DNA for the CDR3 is TGTGCCAGCAGTGGCACAAGTAACTATGGCTACACCTTC.

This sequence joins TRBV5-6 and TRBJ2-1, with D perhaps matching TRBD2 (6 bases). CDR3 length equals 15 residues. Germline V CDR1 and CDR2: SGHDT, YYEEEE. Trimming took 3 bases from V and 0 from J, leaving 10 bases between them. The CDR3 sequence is CASSYPGSSYNEQFF. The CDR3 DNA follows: TGTGCCAGCAGCTACCCCGGGAGCTCCTACAATGAGCAGTTCTTC.

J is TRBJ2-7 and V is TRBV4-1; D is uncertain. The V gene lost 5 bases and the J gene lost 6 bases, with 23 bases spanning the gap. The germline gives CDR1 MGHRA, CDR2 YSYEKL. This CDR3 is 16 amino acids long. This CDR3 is CASSYEDTAVTSEQYF. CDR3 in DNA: TGCGCCAGCAGCTACGAGGATACAGCCGTTACTTCCGAGCAGTACTTC.